The 14 T cell receptor beta chains given below trace back to one sample, sequenced in a study of cytomegalovirus exposure and HLA in healthy donors. Measured with immunoSEQ multiplex PCR; TCRdb has only the in-frame clones, and not every one. The sample contains more than 55,000 clones, roughly 90% of which appear only once. Input material: PBMCs. The receptors were sampled from a man younger than 35 in good health and CMV-seronegative.

The rearrangement joins TRBV5-1 to TRBJ2-7, with TRBD2 identical over 8 bases. This CDR3 spans 15 amino acids. The V segment lost 6 bases and the J segment 7 bases; nucleotides outside the gene matches: 15. CDR1 and CDR2 (germline): SGHRS, YFSETQ. The CDR3 is CASKISNSGAGEQYF. Here the CDR3 DNA reads TGCGCCAGCAAGATCTCTAATAGCGGGGCGGGGGAGCAGTACTTC. Filled out from reference TRBV5-1 and TRBJ2-7, the complete variable domain reads KAGVTQTPRYLIKTRGQQVTLSCSPISGHRSVSWYQQTPGQGLQFLFEYFSETQRNKGNFPGRFSGRQFSNSRSEMNVSTLELGDSALYLCASKISNSGAGEQYFGPGTRLTVT.

V and J are TRBV5-1 and TRBJ2-5; TRBD2 matches 8 bases. With the DNA end fitting TRBJ2-7 better, the J assignment may be wrong. This CDR3 spans 15 amino acids. Germline CDR1 is SGHRS and CDR2 is YFSETQ. As DNA, the CDR3 is TGCGCCAGCAGCCTAGGCGGGGGACTAGATTCCGAGCAGTACTTC. This codes for CASSLGGGLDSEQYF.

The chain is built from TRBV27 and TRBJ2-2; 10 nucleotides align to TRBD1. CDR3 length: 16 residues. Per germline, CDR1 MNHEY and CDR2 SMNVEV (reference sequence). With V trimmed by 1 base and J by 4 bases, 3 bases remained unmatched. CDR3 nucleotide sequence: TGTGCCAGCAGTTTATTTCGGACAGGGGGCACCGGGGAGCTGTTTTTT. Translated, it gives CASSLFRTGGTGELFF.

This chain uses TRBV29-1 with TRBJ2-2, with 7 bases matching TRBD1. Losses at the gene ends were 6 bases for V and 1 base for J; bases not matched to a gene: 5. Germline V lookup: CDR1 SQVTM, CDR2 ANQGSEA. This CDR3 contains 14 residues. The DNA for the CDR3 is TGCAGCGTCTTGACAGGGTGGAACACCGGGGAGCTGTTTTTT. It translates to CSVLTGWNTGELFF.

CDR3 sequence (DNA): TGTGCCAGTAGCCTGGCGTGGGGCTCACGGTACGAGCAGTACTTC. Protein: CASSLAWGSRYEQYF. This chain uses TRBV19 with TRBJ2-7; tentatively, D is TRBD1 (5 bases). Germline assignment: CDR1 LNHDA and CDR2 SQIVND (reference sequence). Between the trimmed V and J ends, which lost 6 bases and 4 bases, there was a span of 19 bases. The CDR3 extends over 15 amino acids. The full variable domain, rest sourced from reference TRBV19 and TRBJ2-7, is DGGITQSPKYLFRKEGQNVTLSCEQNLNHDAMYWYRQDPGQGLRLIYYSQIVNDFQKGDIAEGYSVSREKKESFPLTVTSAQKNPTAFYLCASSLAWGSRYEQYFGPGTRLTVT.

V is TRBV6-5 and J is TRBJ1-4, with D possibly TRBD1 on 5 matching bases. The CDR3 has 13 residues. Per germline, CDR1 MNHEY and CDR2 SVGAGI. With 9 bases removed from V and 3 bases from J, the gap between germline ends came to 11 bases. The CDR3 reads CASKDSPNEKLFF. Here the CDR3 DNA reads TGTGCCAGTAAAGACAGCCCTAATGAAAAACTGTTTTTT.

The V call is TRBV5-8, the J call TRBJ2-1; 11 bases agree with TRBD2. Germline-derived CDR1 and CDR2 are SGHTS and YDEGEE. The CDR3 is made up of 17 amino acids. V lost 4 bases to trimming and J lost 0 bases; unmatched junction nucleotides: 6. CDR3 sequence (DNA): TGTGCCAGCAGCGACCACGGACTAGCGGGCTCCTACAATGAGCAGTTCTTC. Amino acids: CASSDHGLAGSYNEQFF.

This clone has a handful of counts. The chain is built from TRBV27 and TRBJ2-1; D is possibly TRBD2 (6 bases). The germline V gene has CDR1 MNHEY and CDR2 SMNVEV (reference sequence). The CDR3 is made up of 15 amino acids. V was trimmed by 7 bases and J by 0 bases, leaving 13 bases between them. In nucleotides, the CDR3 is TGTGCCAGCAACCAGGAGGGATCCTCCTACAATGAGCAGTTCTTC. Amino acid sequence: CASNQEGSSYNEQFF.

The chain couples TRBV28 to TRBJ1-1; D is perhaps TRBD1 (6 bases). V dropped 4 bases and J dropped 6 bases, with 12 bases sitting between them. The CDR3 sequence is 13 residues long. The germline CDR1 and CDR2 sequences are MDHEN and SYDVKM. The CDR3 sequence: CASSSSQGPEAFF. The CDR3 DNA reads as TGTGCCAGCAGTTCCTCACAGGGCCCTGAAGCTTTCTTT.

The gene calls are TRBV28 and TRBJ2-3; D unclear. The CDR3 runs 14 residues. The germline V and J ends were trimmed by 6 bases and 3 bases, with 13 bases remaining between them. The germline V gene has CDR1 MDHEN and CDR2 SYDVKM. CDR3 sequence: CASSPALGTDTQYF. The CDR3 DNA sequence: TGTGCCAGCAGCCCTGCTCTCGGTACAGATACGCAGTATTTT.

Only one count was recorded for this clone. Here the CDR3 DNA reads TGTGCCAGCAGCGTAGAGGGGCAGTCCTACGAGCAGTACTTC. Its translation is CASSVEGQSYEQYF. The chain recombines TRBV9 with TRBJ2-7; weak D call: TRBD1 (5 bases). Germline V gene sequence: CDR1 SGDLS, CDR2 YYNGEE. This CDR3 is built from 14 residues. Trimming cost V 0 bases and J 1 base, with 8 bases left between them.

This chain connects TRBV7-6 to TRBJ1-1; 8 bases match TRBD1. The CDR3 consists of 14 residues. V was pared by 5 bases and J by 4 bases, with 6 bases of the junction left unmatched. Germline CDR1 SGHVS, CDR2 FNYEAQ. The CDR3 sequence: CASSTRGPGTEAFF. The DNA of the CDR3 is TGTGCCAGCAGCACCAGGGGGCCCGGCACTGAAGCTTTCTTT.

V gene TRBV7-3 combines with J gene TRBJ2-2, with a tentative D call TRBD2 (6 bases). Between the trimmed V and J ends, which lost 1 base and 4 bases, there was a span of 10 bases. This CDR3 comprises 15 residues. The germline gives CDR1 SGHTA, CDR2 FQGTGA. In DNA, the CDR3 is TGTGCCAGCAGCTTAAGCGTTAGCGGCACCGGGGAGCTGTTTTTT. It is translated as CASSLSVSGTGELFF.

This clone was observed once. V and J are TRBV2 and TRBJ2-1, with a weak D call TRBD2 (6 bases). Trimming pared 5 bases from V and 2 bases from J, leaving 13 bases between. Germline assignment: CDR1 SNHLY and CDR2 FYNNEI. The length of the CDR3 is 15 residues. In nucleotides, the CDR3 is TGTGCCAGCAGTCTAAACGGGGGAGCCTACAATGAGCAGTTCTTC. Protein sequence: CASSLNGGAYNEQFF.